This T cell receptor (beta chain) was captured in a study of control samples from healthy donors and cancer patients. CDR1 is MNHNS and CDR2 is SASEGT in the germline V gene. Trimming took off 2 bases at V and 0 bases at J, with 14 bases between the two ends. The CDR3 is 18 amino acids. Produced via immunoSEQ multiplex PCR; TCRdb's table is partial and in-frame only. The sample records some 210,000 clones, about nine tenths being singletons. This TCR was sampled from a young man in good health. The sequencing sample was made of blood. The V gene is TRBV6-1, the J gene TRBJ2-6; D unresolved. The CDR3 loop reads CASSERVFGHSGANVLTF. The CDR3 coding sequence is TGTGCCAGCAGTGAACGGGTATTCGGCCACTCTGGGGCCAACGTCCTGACTTTC.